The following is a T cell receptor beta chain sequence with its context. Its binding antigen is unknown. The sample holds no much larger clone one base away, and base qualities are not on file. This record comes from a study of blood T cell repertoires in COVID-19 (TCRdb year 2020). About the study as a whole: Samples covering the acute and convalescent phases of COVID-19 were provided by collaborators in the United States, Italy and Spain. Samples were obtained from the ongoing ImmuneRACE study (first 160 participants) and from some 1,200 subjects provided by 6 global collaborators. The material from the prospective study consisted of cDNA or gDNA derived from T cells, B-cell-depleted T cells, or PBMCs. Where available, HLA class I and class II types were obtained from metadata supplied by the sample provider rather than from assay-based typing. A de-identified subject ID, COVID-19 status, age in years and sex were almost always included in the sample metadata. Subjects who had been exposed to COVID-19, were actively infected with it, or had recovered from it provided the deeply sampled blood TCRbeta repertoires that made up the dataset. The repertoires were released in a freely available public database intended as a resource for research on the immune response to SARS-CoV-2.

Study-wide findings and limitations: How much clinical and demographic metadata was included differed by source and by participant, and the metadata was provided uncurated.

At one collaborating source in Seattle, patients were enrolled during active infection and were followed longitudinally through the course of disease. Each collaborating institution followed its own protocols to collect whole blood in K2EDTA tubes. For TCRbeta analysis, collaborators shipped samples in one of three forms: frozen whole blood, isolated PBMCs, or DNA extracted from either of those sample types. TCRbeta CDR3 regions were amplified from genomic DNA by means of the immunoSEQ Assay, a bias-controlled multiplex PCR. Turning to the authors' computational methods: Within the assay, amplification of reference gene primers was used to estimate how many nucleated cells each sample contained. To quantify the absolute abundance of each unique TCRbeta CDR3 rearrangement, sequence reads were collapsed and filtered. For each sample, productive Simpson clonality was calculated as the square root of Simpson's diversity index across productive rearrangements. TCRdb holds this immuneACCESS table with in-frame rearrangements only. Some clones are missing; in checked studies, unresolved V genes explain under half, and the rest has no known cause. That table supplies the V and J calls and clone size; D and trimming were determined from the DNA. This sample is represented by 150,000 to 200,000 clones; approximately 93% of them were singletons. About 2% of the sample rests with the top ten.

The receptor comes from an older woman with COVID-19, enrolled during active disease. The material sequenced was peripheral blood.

The CDR3 region reads CASSPLGTAGANVLTF. In nucleotides, the sequence is TGTGCCAGTAGTCCCCTCGGGACTGCTGGGGCCAACGTCCTGACTTTC. The chain was built from TRBV19 and TRBJ2-6; the D region possibly corresponds to TRBD2 (6 bases align). The CDR3 runs 16 amino acids, cysteine and phenylalanine included. Only the CDR3 DNA stays, 48 bases, in frame from base 1. The CDR1 and CDR2 encoded by the germline V gene (reference sequence) are LNHDA and SQIVND. V loses 5 bases, J loses 2 bases, and the germline ends lie 13 bases apart.